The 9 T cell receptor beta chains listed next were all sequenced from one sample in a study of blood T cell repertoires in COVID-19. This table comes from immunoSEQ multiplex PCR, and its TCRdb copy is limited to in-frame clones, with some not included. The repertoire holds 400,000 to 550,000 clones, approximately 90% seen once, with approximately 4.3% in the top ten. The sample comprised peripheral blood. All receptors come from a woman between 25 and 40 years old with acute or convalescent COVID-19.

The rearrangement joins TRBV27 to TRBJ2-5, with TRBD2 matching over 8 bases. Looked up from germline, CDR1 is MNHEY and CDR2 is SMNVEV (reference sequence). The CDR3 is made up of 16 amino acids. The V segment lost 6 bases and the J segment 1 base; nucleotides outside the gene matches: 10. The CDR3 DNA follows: TGTGCCAGCAGCCCGACGGCAGCGGGGGTCCAAGAGACCCAGTACTTC. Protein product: CASSPTAAGVQETQYF.

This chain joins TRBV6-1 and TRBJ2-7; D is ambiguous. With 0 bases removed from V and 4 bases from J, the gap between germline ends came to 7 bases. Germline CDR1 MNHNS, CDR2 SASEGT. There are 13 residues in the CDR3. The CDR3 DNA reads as TGTGCCAGCAGTGAAGCTCCCTTGTACGAGCAGTACTTC. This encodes CASSEAPLYEQYF.

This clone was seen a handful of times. The CDR3: CASSLKQYNEQFF. CDR3 in DNA: TGCGCCAGCAGCTTGAAGCAATACAATGAGCAGTTCTTC. J is TRBJ2-1 and V is TRBV5-1; D gene ambiguous. The length of the CDR3 is 13 residues. Germline CDR1 SGHRS, CDR2 YFSETQ. V gave up 1 base and J gave up 4 bases, with 6 bases separating them.

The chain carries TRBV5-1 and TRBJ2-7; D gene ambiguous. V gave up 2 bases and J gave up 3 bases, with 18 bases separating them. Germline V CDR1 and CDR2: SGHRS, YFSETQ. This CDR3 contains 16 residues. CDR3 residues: CASSLSSPVVVYEQYF. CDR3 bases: TGCGCCAGCAGCTTATCCTCCCCTGTCGTAGTCTACGAGCAGTACTTC.

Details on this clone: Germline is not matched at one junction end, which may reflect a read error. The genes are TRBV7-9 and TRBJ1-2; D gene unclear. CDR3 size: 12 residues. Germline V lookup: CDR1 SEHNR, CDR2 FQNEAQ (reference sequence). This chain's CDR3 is CASSLDYYGHTF. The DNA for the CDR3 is TGTGCCAGCAGCTTAGACTACTATGGCCACACCTTC.

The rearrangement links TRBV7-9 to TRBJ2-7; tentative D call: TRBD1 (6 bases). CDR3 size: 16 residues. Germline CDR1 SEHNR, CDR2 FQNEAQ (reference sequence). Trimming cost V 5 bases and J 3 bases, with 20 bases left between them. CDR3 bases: TGTGCCAGCAGCCCCCCACGGGGACACAGTGTCTACGAGCAGTACTTC. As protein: CASSPPRGHSVYEQYF.

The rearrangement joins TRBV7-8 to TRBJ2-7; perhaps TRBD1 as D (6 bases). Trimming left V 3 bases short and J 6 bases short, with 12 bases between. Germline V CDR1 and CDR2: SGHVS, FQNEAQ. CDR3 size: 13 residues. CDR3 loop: CASSLGAGREQYF. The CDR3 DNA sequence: TGTGCCAGCAGCTTGGGGGCGGGTCGCGAGCAGTACTTC.

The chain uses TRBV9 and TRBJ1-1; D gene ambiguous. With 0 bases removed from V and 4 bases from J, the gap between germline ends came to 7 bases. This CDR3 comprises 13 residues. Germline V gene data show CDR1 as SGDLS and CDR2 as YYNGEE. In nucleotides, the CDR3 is TGTGCCAGCAGCGTAGGGTTCAGCACTGAAGCTTTCTTT. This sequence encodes CASSVGFSTEAFF.

CDR3 sequence (DNA): TGTGCCTGGACGCGACCTACTAGCGGGGCCAACAATGAGCAGTTCTTC. The encoded protein is CAWTRPTSGANNEQFF. The genes are TRBV30 and TRBJ2-1; 10 bases align to TRBD2. After removal of 4 bases from V and 5 bases from J, the junction contained 11 bases not matched to a gene. Germline CDR1 is GTSNPN and CDR2 is SVGIG (reference sequence). There are 16 residues in the CDR3.